The T cell receptor beta chain described here comes from a study of blood T cell repertoires in COVID-19. Across the study: Sites in the United States, Italy and Spain provided acute and convalescent COVID-19 samples. T cells, B-cell-depleted T cells, or PBMCs supplied cDNA or gDNA.

After removal of 3 bases from V and 2 bases from J, the junction contained 5 bases not matched to a gene. CDR1 and CDR2 from the germline V gene are SGHRS and YFSETQ. The CDR3 runs to 14 residues. TCRdb's copy holds only in-frame clones and misses some; the assay was immunoSEQ multiplex PCR. The repertoire holds fewer than 200,000 clones, with 74% as singletons. The TCR originated in a woman of 80 years or more with acute or convalescent COVID-19. The sample comprised peripheral blood. The chain joins TRBV5-1 to TRBJ2-7; 7 bases agree with TRBD1. CDR3 region: CASSWADRAYEQYF. The DNA for the CDR3 is TGCGCCAGCAGCTGGGCCGACAGGGCCTACGAGCAGTACTTC.